The T cell receptor beta chain under discussion was sequenced for a study of cytomegalovirus exposure and HLA in healthy donors. As regards this clone: Its antigen is as yet unknown.

Findings of the study overall: A list of about 180 TCR beta chains associated with cytomegalovirus was given. The only immune exposure information that was available was CMV serostatus.

Primers for the PCR totalled 60 Vbeta and 13 Jbeta. The repertoire was sequenced with immunoSEQ multiplex PCR; TCRdb's copy has only in-frame clones and lacks some. The sample consists of some 200,000 clones, 80% to 85% of them appearing once. Germline CDR1 and CDR2: MNHNS and SASEGT. The CDR3 is 10 residues long. With 7 bases removed from V and 3 bases from J, the gap between germline ends came to 4 bases. The source of this sequence is a man aged 40-49 years in good health and CMV-seropositive. This sequence joins TRBV6-1 and TRBJ2-7; D is undetermined. Sequenced: PBMCs. The CDR3 is CASTGYEQYF. CDR3 coding DNA: TGTGCCAGCACGGGCTACGAGCAGTACTTC.